These T cell receptor beta chains were read from a single sample in a study of shared T cell receptors in the human thymus. Produced via immunoSEQ multiplex PCR; TCRdb's table is partial and in-frame only. This sample has 500,000 to 850,000 clones, with around 87% found just once. This sample also appeared in a second study, on human thymus T cells.

The sequenced sample consisted of thymocytes. Receptors were obtained from a boy younger than two with a congenital heart defect. Both conserved end residues are part of each CDR3. The order of the fields is V gene, J gene, CDR3 protein.

TRBV5-1,TRBJ2-2,CASSLDRGRRTGELFF
TRBV5-1,TRBJ2-5,CASTTGQPQTQYF
TRBV7-2,TRBJ2-1,CASSRISGLAVNEQFF
TRBV4-3,TRBJ2-7,CASSQDHPGGPPYEQYF
TRBV5-6,TRBJ1-6,CASSLVGDSPLHF
TRBV5-6,TRBJ1-5,CASSGGQGRGQPQHF
TRBV7-2,TRBJ2-7,CAISPPGAYEQYF
TRBV7-3,TRBJ2-2,CASSSLSGGAGSTGELFF
TRBV6-5,TRBJ1-3,CASSYSGQGNGNTIYF
TRBV27,TRBJ2-3,CASSSHTDTQYF
TRBV18,TRBJ1-5,CASSPKNGTVSNQPQHF
TRBV7-9,TRBJ1-5,CASSRDSNQPQHF
TRBV6-1,TRBJ1-5,CASSTNGNQPQHF
TRBV9,TRBJ1-2,CASTEEGQSYGYTF
TRBV5-1,TRBJ1-4,CASSARVNEKLFF
TRBV7-6,TRBJ2-1,CASSIRRVSSYNEQFF
TRBV9,TRBJ1-1,CASSDRASSTEAFF
TRBV27,TRBJ2-3,CASSLPIFGLAGRVDTQYF
TRBV27,TRBJ2-1,CASSTSSGRWWDEQFF
TRBV6-5,TRBJ1-1,CASSYSRDRVNTEAFF
TRBV27,TRBJ1-2,CASSCSRDGTGDLNGYTF
TRBV14,TRBJ2-5,CASSQRFLPGLALLYQETQYF
TRBV7-2,TRBJ1-2,CASSLGEEIYGYTF
TRBV18,TRBJ2-1,CASSLQGSLGFF
TRBV29-1,TRBJ1-1,CSVEPTGENTEAFF
TRBV28,TRBJ1-2,CASSPAGGVGYTF
TRBV5-4,TRBJ2-1,CASNPAGGDYNEQFF
TRBV5-4,TRBJ2-7,CASSLGISRGRNEQYF
TRBV27,TRBJ1-5,CASSKTGLNGNQPQHF
TRBV12-5,TRBJ2-3,CASGFSTSWGYTQYF
TRBV7-7,TRBJ2-7,CASSRLVEQYF
TRBV11-2,TRBJ2-7,CASSLDRTSAYEQYF
TRBV11-2,TRBJ2-5,CASSLDLGALAVETQYF
TRBV18,TRBJ2-7,CASSPKEAPYEQYF
TRBV5-1,TRBJ2-2,CASSLGWDAGTGELFF
TRBV7-2,TRBJ2-5,CASSWHHAGTGGGETQYF
TRBV7-4,TRBJ1-2,CASSTHGGGYTF
TRBV6-4,TRBJ1-2,CASKQQGRLSGYTF
TRBV2,TRBJ1-5,CASTETRDHGHQPQHF
TRBV18,TRBJ2-7,CASSRDSNSYEQYF
TRBV6-1,TRBJ2-3,CASSDLKRGDTQYF
TRBV6-5,TRBJ1-4,CASSYPHDNEKLFF
TRBV28,TRBJ1-1,CASSNDNMNTEAFF
TRBV6-1,TRBJ1-5,CASRETGGVNQPQHF
TRBV9,TRBJ2-2,CASSVEKGAGTGELFF
TRBV27,TRBJ2-7,CASSLSFGGLDYEQYF
TRBV12-5,TRBJ2-1,CASGLVRQGVLSYNEQFF
TRBV18,TRBJ1-1,CASSIQALNTEAFF
TRBV10-1,TRBJ1-2,CASNLFQGGPYGYTF
TRBV7-9,TRBJ2-6,CASSLIETGANVLTF
TRBV19,TRBJ1-1,CASSIGLREVNSEAFF
TRBV6-1,TRBJ2-5,CASRGTWEETQYF
TRBV4-2,TRBJ1-5,CASSQDRGLQPQHF
TRBV13,TRBJ2-1,CASSVTNSSEQFF
TRBV28,TRBJ2-2,CASSPGLRGHTGELFF